Listed below are T cell receptor beta chains from one sample, sequenced in a study of beta chain features in type 1 diabetes. Only in-frame clones appear in the TCRdb table, and some are missing; sequencing was by immunoSEQ multiplex PCR. The sample holds 300,000 to 400,000 clones, over 8.5% seen once. Sequenced sample: central memory CD4+ T cells from blood. The receptors originated from a man aged 25 to 40 with type 1 diabetes. Each CDR3 is given with its conserved first and last residue. D genes are given only for firm matches. For some rows the clone size is stated as once, few or many, or as a class when expanded; others skip it.

j_call | clone_size | v_call | d_call | cdr3_nt | cdr3_aa
TRBJ2-7 | . | TRBV5-6 | . | TGTGCCAGCAGCTTCAGGGGTCCGCAGTACTTC | CASSFRGPQYF
TRBJ2-5 | few | TRBV5-4 | TRBD1 | TGTGCCAGCTCCCTGGACAGGGCAGAGACCCAGTACTTC | CASSLDRAETQYF
TRBJ1-5 | few | TRBV6-1 | . | TGTGCCAGCAGTGAAGGCTATAGCAATCAGCCCCAGCATTTT | CASSEGYSNQPQHF
TRBJ1-1 | few | TRBV28 | . | TGTGCCAGCAGTTCCGACACCGAGGGCGTCACTGAAGCTTTCTTT | CASSSDTEGVTEAFF
TRBJ2-1 | few | TRBV4-3 | TRBD2 | TGCGCCAGCAGCGCGGGAGACGGGGGTAATGAGCAGTTCTTC | CASSAGDGGNEQFF
TRBJ2-7 | . | TRBV28 | TRBD1 | TGTGCCAGCAGTCGCTGGGGACAGGGTAGCCACGAGCAGTACTTC | CASSRWGQGSHEQYF
TRBJ2-1 | . | TRBV27 | . | TGTGCCAGCAGTTGGACCGGGGAGCAGTTCTTC | CASSWTGEQFF
TRBJ2-6 | few | TRBV5-4 | . | TGTGCCAGCAGCTTCGTACGGCTCTCTGGGGCCAACGTCCTGACTTTC | CASSFVRLSGANVLTF
TRBJ1-1 | . | TRBV18 | TRBD1 | TGTGCCAGCTCACCGGGACAGCCTGACACTGAAGCTTTCTTT | CASSPGQPDTEAFF
TRBJ2-2 | . | TRBV7-3 | . | TGTGCCAGCAGCTACGAGGGGCCGAACACCGGGGAGCTGTTTTTT | CASSYEGPNTGELFF
TRBJ2-5 | few | TRBV5-4 | . | TGTGCCAGCAGCTTAGCAGGGATGGAGACCCAGTACTTC | CASSLAGMETQYF
TRBJ2-2 | few | TRBV7-3 | TRBD1 | TGTGCCAGCAGTTCGACAGGGGTAGATACCGGGGAGCTGTTTTTT | CASSSTGVDTGELFF
TRBJ1-1 | . | TRBV4-3 | TRBD1 | TGCGCCAGCAGACCGGTTGCCGACAGGGGATTGAACACTGAAGCTTTCTTT | CASRPVADRGLNTEAFF
TRBJ2-7 | . | TRBV5-5 | TRBD2 | TGTGCCAGCAGCTTGTTTGGCGGGAGGGAGACCTACGAGCAGTACTTC | CASSLFGGRETYEQYF
TRBJ1-1 | . | TRBV7-2 | TRBD1 | TGTGCCAGCAGCTTACGATGGCAGGGGGCAGATGAAGCTTTCTTT | CASSLRWQGADEAFF
TRBJ2-2 | few | TRBV6-1 | . | TGTGCCAGCAGTGAAGAACGCAGAACCGGGGAGCTGTTTTTT | CASSEERRTGELFF
TRBJ1-3 | . | TRBV25-1 | TRBD1 | TGTGCCAGCAGTGAATACCTCGGGACAGGGATCTCTGGAAACACCATATATTTT | CASSEYLGTGISGNTIYF
TRBJ1-2 | few | TRBV28 | . | TGTGCCAGCACCTATGGGGGCAGATCCTATGGCTACACCTTC | CASTYGGRSYGYTF
TRBJ1-2 | . | TRBV6-5 | . | TGTGCCAGCAGTTCCAACAGGGCCGATGGCTACACCTTC | CASSSNRADGYTF
TRBJ1-1 | . | TRBV27 | . | TGTGCCAGCAGTTTAAAGGGTAACACTGAAGCTTTCTTT | CASSLKGNTEAFF
TRBJ2-5 | few | TRBV11-2 | . | TGTGCCAGCAGCTTAGGTCCGGGAATGGGCCAAGAGACCCAGTACTTC | CASSLGPGMGQETQYF
TRBJ1-3 | . | TRBV6-5 | . | TGTGCCAGCAGTTACTCGAGTGCGGGTTCTGGAAACACCATATATTTT | CASSYSSAGSGNTIYF
TRBJ1-2 | . | TRBV2 | . | TGTGCCAGCAGCGTCACAGGGACCTATGGCTACACCTTC | CASSVTGTYGYTF
TRBJ1-5 | . | TRBV28 | . | TGTGCCAGCAGTATATCGAGACAGTCTCAGCCCCAGCATTTT | CASSISRQSQPQHF
TRBJ2-1 | few | TRBV11-2 | . | TGTGCCAGCAGCTTGGGGGAAGAGGGTGAGCAGTTCTTC | CASSLGEEGEQFF
TRBJ2-1 | . | TRBV11-2 | . | TGTGCCAGCAGCTTAGTTTCCACCCCACACAATGAGCAGTTCTTC | CASSLVSTPHNEQFF
TRBJ2-2 | . | TRBV21-1 | . | TGTGCCAGCAGCAAAAGAAGGATTATAGACACCGGGGAGCTGTTTTTT | CASSKRRIIDTGELFF
TRBJ2-5 | many | TRBV4-1 | TRBD2 | TGCGCCAGCAGCCCTGGACTAGCGGGAGAAGAGACCCAGTACTTC | CASSPGLAGEETQYF
TRBJ1-1 | few | TRBV6-1 | TRBD1 | TGTGCCAGCAGTGGGCGGACAGGGGTGAACACTGAAGCTTTCTTT | CASSGRTGVNTEAFF
TRBJ2-1 | . | TRBV4-1 | TRBD2 | TGCGCCAGCAGCCACGGGACTAGCGCCTACAATGAGCAGTTCTTC | CASSHGTSAYNEQFF
TRBJ1-1 | . | TRBV2 | . | TGTGCCAGCAGCACGGGACCCGCGGGAGCTTTCTTT | CASSTGPAGAFF